The 19 T cell receptor beta chains below all came from one sample that was sequenced in a study of beta chain features in type 1 diabetes (dated by TCRdb to 2016 to 2019). The library was built by means of the immunoSEQ multiplex PCR assay. The entire amount of isolated RNA was reverse transcribed using the High Capacity cDNA Reverse Transcription Kit, so the sequenced TCRB transcripts were expressed ones. As stored in TCRdb, this immuneACCESS dataset retains in-frame rearrangements with V and J assigned. A fraction of the clones does not appear; measured against another copy, unresolved V genes explain less than half of the discrepancy, and the remainder lacks a known reason. In all, the sample holds about 320,000 clones, and approximately 15% of those were seen once. Clones ranked in the top ten supply more than 6.5% of the sample. The sequenced sample was central memory CD4+ T cells from blood. The receptor source for this set is a man in his thirties or forties in good health.

This clone was detected a few times. This sequence joins TRBV6-1 and TRBJ2-5; 8 nucleotides agree with TRBD2. The CDR3 is 15 amino acids. Germline loops: CDR1 MNHNS, CDR2 SASEGT. The V gene end was trimmed by 6 bases and the J gene end by 0 bases; junction bases not matched to a gene: 6. CDR3: CASRGGLAYQETQYF. The CDR3 DNA is TGTGCCAGCAGGGGAGGACTAGCCTACCAAGAGACCCAGTACTTC.

The chain combines TRBV30 with TRBJ1-1; 8 bases are a match to TRBD1. V was clipped by 4 bases and J by 7 bases; unmatched bases: 8. Per germline, CDR1 GTSNPN and CDR2 SVGIG (reference sequence). The CDR3 runs to 13 residues. In DNA, the CDR3 is TGTGCCTGGACACTAGGACAGGGAGTTGAAGCTTTCTTT. Encoded protein: CAWTLGQGVEAFF.

The rearrangement joins TRBV7-9 to TRBJ1-2; D might be TRBD1 (5 bases). The CDR3 contains 14 residues. V shed 3 bases and J shed 5 bases, with 13 bases lying between them. In germline, CDR1 is SEHNR, CDR2 FQNEAQ (reference sequence). The CDR3 bases are TGTGCCAGCAGCTTCGCGGGGCTCCCTTATGGCTACACCTTC. Translation gives CASSFAGLPYGYTF.

This clone was picked up a small number of times. V usage is TRBV5-4 and J usage is TRBJ2-2; weak D call: TRBD2 (6 bases). Germline CDR1 SGHNT, CDR2 YYREEE (reference sequence). The CDR3 has 15 residues. V gave up 3 bases and J gave up 6 bases, with 15 bases separating them. CDR3 residues: CASSSGRTFPGELFF. In nucleotides, the CDR3 is TGTGCCAGCAGCTCAGGGAGGACATTTCCCGGGGAGCTGTTTTTT.

In its sample, this clone was seen a few times. This chain joins TRBV30 and TRBJ1-4; D gene ambiguous. The CDR3 is 13 residues long. Per the germline V gene, CDR1 is GTSNPN and CDR2 is SVGIG (reference sequence). Trimming shortened V by 3 bases and J by 5 bases, and 10 bases separated the two germline ends. DNA of the CDR3: TGTGCCTGGAGGGAGGAGGTCAATGAAAAACTGTTTTTT. Translating gives CAWREEVNEKLFF.

The rearrangement links TRBV30 to TRBJ1-1, with D unresolved. V was clipped by 4 bases and J by 9 bases, with 3 bases between them. Germline-derived CDR1 and CDR2 are GTSNPN and SVGIG (reference sequence). The CDR3 loop spans 8 amino acids. The CDR3 region has the DNA TGTGCCTGGAAAAAAGCTTTCTTT. The encoded protein is CAWKKAFF.

This chain connects TRBV6-5 to TRBJ1-5, with TRBD1 matching 10 bases. This CDR3 region has 15 residues. Germline-derived CDR1 and CDR2 are MNHEY and SVGAGI. After removal of 4 bases from V and 1 base from J, the junction contained 1 base not matched to a gene. CDR3 region: CASSLGQGSNQPQHF. DNA of the CDR3: TGTGCCAGCAGTTTGGGACAGGGGAGCAATCAGCCCCAGCATTTT.

The chain is built from TRBV29-1 and TRBJ1-2; D is unclear. This CDR3 contains 14 residues. Trimming took off 0 bases at V and 7 bases at J, with 15 bases between the two ends. The V gene's germline CDR1 is SQVTM and CDR2 ANQGSEA. In DNA, the CDR3 is TGCAGCGTTGAAGATGTTCTTGGAGGTATTGGCTACACCTTC. It is translated as CSVEDVLGGIGYTF.

The rearrangement uses TRBV7-2 and TRBJ2-1; D call uncertain. This CDR3 comprises 15 residues. V was shortened by 1 base and J by 0 bases, with 7 bases between the two germline ends. Germline V gene data show CDR1 as SGHTA and CDR2 as FQGNSA. CDR3 residues: CASSLDPRSYNEQFF. The CDR3 region has the DNA TGTGCCAGCAGCTTAGACCCACGCTCCTACAATGAGCAGTTCTTC.

The sample holds a few counts of this clone. The genes are TRBV2 and TRBJ1-1; tentative D call: TRBD1 (5 bases). V dropped 7 bases and J dropped 5 bases, with 14 bases sitting between them. This CDR3 comprises 13 residues. The V gene's germline CDR1 is SNHLY and CDR2 FYNNEI. The CDR3 reads CASKTGVGTEAFF. Written as DNA, the CDR3 is TGTGCCAGCAAAACGGGGGTGGGGACTGAAGCTTTCTTT.

This clone was picked up many times. The chain has TRBV7-9 and TRBJ1-4; tentative D call: TRBD1 (5 bases). The length of the CDR3 is 15 residues. Germline lookup yields CDR1 SEHNR and CDR2 FQNEAQ (reference sequence). The germline V and J ends were trimmed by 4 bases and 8 bases, with 17 bases remaining between them. This CDR3 reads CASSSGWGLQEKLFF. The CDR3 nucleotides read TGTGCCAGCAGCTCCGGGTGGGGCCTGCAGGAAAAACTGTTTTTT.

This clone showed up just a few times. This chain joins TRBV5-4 and TRBJ2-7, with D possibly matching TRBD1 (6 bases). Germline values: CDR1 SGHNT, CDR2 YYREEE (reference sequence). The CDR3 length is 14 residues. The ends were cut back, 1 base at V and 2 bases at J, with 10 bases in the middle. CDR3 DNA: TGTGCCAGCAGCTTGACAGGGAATCCCTACGAGCAGTACTTC. This codes for CASSLTGNPYEQYF.

This chain uses TRBV7-2 with TRBJ2-3; a weak D match, TRBD2 (5 bases). CDR3 size: 12 residues. Germline lookup yields CDR1 SGHTA and CDR2 FQGNSA. Between the trimmed V and J ends, which lost 2 bases and 11 bases, there was a span of 11 bases. In DNA, the CDR3 is TGTGCCAGCAGCTTAATTGAGGGTGGGCAGTATTTT. This sequence encodes CASSLIEGGQYF.

V gene TRBV6-5 combines with J gene TRBJ2-7, with a tentative D call TRBD1 (6 bases). Per germline, CDR1 MNHEY and CDR2 SVGAGI. Deletions cut 5 bases from V and 3 bases from J, with 14 bases between. The CDR3 contains 14 residues. The CDR3 sequence is CASSERDKIYEQYF. The CDR3 coding sequence is TGTGCCAGCAGTGAAAGGGACAAAATCTACGAGCAGTACTTC.

The rearrangement joins TRBV7-9 to TRBJ1-6, with D possibly being TRBD1 (5 bases). Germline lookup yields CDR1 SEHNR and CDR2 FQNEAQ (reference sequence). This CDR3 spans 14 amino acids. Trimming took 1 base from V and 10 from J, leaving 11 bases between them. CDR3 in amino acids: CASSLDQGQSPLHF. The DNA for the CDR3 is TGTGCCAGCAGCTTAGACCAGGGCCAATCACCCCTCCACTTT. Looking up the rest from reference TRBV7-9 and TRBJ1-6 gives the full variable domain: DTGVSQNPRHKITKRGQNVTFRCDPISEHNRLYWYRQTLGQGPEFLTYFQNEAQLEKSRLLSDRFSAERPKGSFSTLEIQRTEQGDSAMYLCASSLDQGQSPLHFGNGTRLTVT.

V gene TRBV5-1 combines with J gene TRBJ1-1; D gene ambiguous. The germline V and J ends were trimmed by 1 base and 4 bases, with 11 bases remaining between them. The length of the CDR3 is 14 residues. The germline CDR1 and CDR2 sequences are SGHRS and YFSETQ. The CDR3 DNA follows: TGCGCCAGCAGCTTGTATTCCAGGAGCACTGAAGCTTTCTTT. Residues: CASSLYSRSTEAFF.

At least ten counts were recorded for this clone. The genes are TRBV6-1 and TRBJ2-1; unclear D gene. CDR1 and CDR2 from the germline V gene are MNHNS and SASEGT. CDR3 size: 15 residues. Trimming pared 6 bases from V and 4 bases from J, leaving 16 bases between. The CDR3 loop reads CASSGRRDAYNEQFF. CDR3 sequence (DNA): TGTGCCAGCAGCGGTAGACGTGACGCATACAATGAGCAGTTCTTC.

This clone was recorded a few times. V and J are TRBV29-1 and TRBJ2-1; 10 bases agree with TRBD1. There are 14 residues in the CDR3. The V and J ends lost 6 bases and 7 bases, in that order; junction bases with no gene match: 9. CDR1 SQVTM and CDR2 ANQGSEA come from the germline V gene. The CDR3 loop reads CSVGTGDLGNEQFF. CDR3 coding DNA: TGCAGCGTAGGGACAGGGGACCTAGGAAATGAGCAGTTCTTC.

The rearrangement uses TRBV7-8 and TRBJ1-1, with a weak D call TRBD1 (5 bases). V was shortened by 3 bases and J by 1 base, with 12 bases between the two germline ends. Germline assignment: CDR1 SGHVS and CDR2 FQNEAQ. The length of the CDR3 is 15 residues. The CDR3 reads CASSFLDRANTEAFF. The CDR3 nucleotides read TGTGCCAGCAGCTTTTTAGACAGAGCGAACACTGAAGCTTTCTTT.